Below, 8 T cell receptor beta chains from the same sample are listed, as sequenced in a study of response to subunit inactivated influenza vaccine. TCRdb fed the RT-PCR reads into MiXCR, producing one record per CDR3 protein. The sample includes more than 250,000 distinct CDR3 sequences, less than 25% of them seen just once. This sample comprised PBMCs from blood, obtained about 20 months after vaccination. The receptors were sampled from a man aged 50 to 75 who received an inactivated influenza vaccine.

The chain is built from TRBV5-6 and TRBJ2-4, with D perhaps TRBD1 or TRBD2 (5 bases each). CDR1 is SGHDT, CDR2 YYEEEE, per germline. CDR3 length: 15 residues. Trimming removed 0 bases at V and 1 base at J, with 8 bases between. This CDR3 is CASSLGGYAKNIQYF. The CDR3 bases are TGTGCCAGCAGCTTGGGGGGGTACGCCAAAAACATTCAGTACTTC.

This CDR3 reads CASSLTGTSGGVEQFF. For the CDR3, the DNA is TGTGCCAGCAGCTTAACTGGGACTAGCGGGGGAGTTGAGCAGTTCTTC. V usage is TRBV7-6 and J usage is TRBJ2-1, with 14 bases identical to TRBD2. The CDR3 is 16 amino acids. The junction had 6 bases not matched to a gene; V was cut back by 2 bases and J by 9 bases. CDR1 and CDR2 from the germline V gene are SGHVS and FNYEAQ. The whole variable domain, filled in from reference TRBV7-6 and TRBJ2-1, reads GAGVSQSPRYKVTKRGQDVALRCDPISGHVSLYWYRQALGQGPEFLTYFNYEAQQDKSGLPNDRFSAERPEGSISTLTIQRTEQRDSAMYRCASSLTGTSGGVEQFFGPGTRLTVL.

This clonotype was found a few times. The chain has TRBV6-5 and TRBJ1-6, with D maybe TRBD1 (5 bases). In germline, CDR1 is MNHEY, CDR2 SVGAGI. V lost 1 base and J 6 bases, leaving 13 bases between the germline ends. This CDR3 contains 16 residues. The CDR3 loop is CASSYYVGESNSPLHF. In nucleotides, the CDR3 is TGTGCCAGCAGTTACTACGTAGGGGAGAGTAATTCACCCCTCCACTTT.

This clonotype has ten or more counts. The CDR3 sequence: CASSYFTGSYTEAFF. The CDR3, as DNA: TGTGCCAGCAGTTACTTCACAGGGTCTTACACTGAAGCTTTCTTT. The chain uses TRBV6-5 and TRBJ1-1; TRBD1 is a possible D gene (6 bases). The length of the CDR3 is 15 residues. The germline V gene has CDR1 MNHEY and CDR2 SVGAGI. With 1 base removed from V and 3 bases from J, the gap between germline ends came to 12 bases.

This clonotype came up a few times. This chain connects TRBV7-9 to TRBJ2-5; D gene unclear. CDR1 SEHNR and CDR2 FQNEAQ come from the germline V gene (reference sequence). V lost 1 base and J 5 bases, leaving 5 bases between the germline ends. This CDR3 has 12 amino acids. DNA for the CDR3: TGTGCCAGCAGCTTAGTGATGGAGACCCAGTACTTC. It codes for CASSLVMETQYF.

This clonotype was seen a handful of times. CDR3 residues: CASSSGTGPTYNSPLHF. CDR3 coding DNA: TGTGCCAGCAGCTCCGGGACAGGGCCTACCTATAATTCACCCCTCCACTTT. The rearrangement uses TRBV7-6 and TRBJ1-6, with TRBD1 matching 9 bases. V shed 4 bases and J 2 bases; nucleotides not matched to a gene: 6. Germline V CDR1 and CDR2: SGHVS, FNYEAQ. The CDR3 has 17 residues.

The chain couples TRBV10-1 to TRBJ2-7, with 7 bases identical to TRBD2. Trimming at V came to 3 bases and at J to 0 bases, leaving 5 bases not matched to a gene. The CDR3 length is 15 residues. Germline CDR1 reads WNHNN; CDR2 reads SYGVQD (reference sequence). The CDR3 region is CASSEWGGSSYEQYF. The CDR3 nucleotides are TGCGCCAGCAGTGAATGGGGCGGGAGCTCCTACGAGCAGTACTTC.

This clonotype came up a few times. The chain joins TRBV12-3 or TRBV12-4 to TRBJ2-1; D might be TRBD1 or TRBD2, each matching 5 bases. The CDR3 is 14 residues long. Between the trimmed V and J ends, which lost 3 bases and 10 bases, there was a span of 16 bases. CDR3 loop: CASSLGRWDREQFF. The CDR3 DNA follows: TGTGCCAGCAGTTTGGGTAGATGGGACCGGGAGCAGTTCTTC.